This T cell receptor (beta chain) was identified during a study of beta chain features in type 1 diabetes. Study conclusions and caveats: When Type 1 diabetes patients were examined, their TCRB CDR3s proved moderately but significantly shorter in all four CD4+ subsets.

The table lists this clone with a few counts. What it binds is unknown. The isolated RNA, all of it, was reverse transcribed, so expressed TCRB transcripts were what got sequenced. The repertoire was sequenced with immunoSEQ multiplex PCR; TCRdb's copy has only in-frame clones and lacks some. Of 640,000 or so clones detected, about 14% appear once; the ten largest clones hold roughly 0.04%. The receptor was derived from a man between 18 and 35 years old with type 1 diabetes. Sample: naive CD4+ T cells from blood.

The CDR3 DNA reads as TGCAGTGCTAGTGTTTTCACTGAAGCTTTCTTT. Translation: CSASVFTEAFF. The chain is built from TRBV20-1 and TRBJ1-1; no definite D call. V was trimmed by 3 bases and J by 4 bases, leaving 6 bases between them. The CDR3 covers 11 residues. Looked up from germline, CDR1 is DFQATT and CDR2 is SNEGSKA (reference sequence).